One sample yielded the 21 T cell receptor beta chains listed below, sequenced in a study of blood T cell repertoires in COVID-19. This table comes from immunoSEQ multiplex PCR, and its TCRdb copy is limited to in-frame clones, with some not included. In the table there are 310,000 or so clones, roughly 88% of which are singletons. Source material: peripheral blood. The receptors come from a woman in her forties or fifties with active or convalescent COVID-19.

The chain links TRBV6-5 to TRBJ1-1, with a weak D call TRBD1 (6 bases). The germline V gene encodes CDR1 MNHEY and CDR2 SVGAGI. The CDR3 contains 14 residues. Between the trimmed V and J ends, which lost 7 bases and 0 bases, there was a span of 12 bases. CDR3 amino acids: CASTRTAMNTEAFF. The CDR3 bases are TGTGCCAGCACTAGGACAGCCATGAACACTGAAGCTTTCTTT.

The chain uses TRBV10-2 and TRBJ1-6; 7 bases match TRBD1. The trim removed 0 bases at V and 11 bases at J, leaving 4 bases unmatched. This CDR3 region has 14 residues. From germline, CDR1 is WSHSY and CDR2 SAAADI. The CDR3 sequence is CASSESGDSTPLHF. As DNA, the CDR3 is TGCGCCAGCAGTGAGTCGGGGGACAGCACACCCCTCCACTTT.

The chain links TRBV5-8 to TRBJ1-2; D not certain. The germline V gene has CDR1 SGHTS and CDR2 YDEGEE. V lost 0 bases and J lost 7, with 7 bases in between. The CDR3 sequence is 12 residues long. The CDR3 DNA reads TGTGCCAGCAGCTTGGGTAGTAGTGGCTACACCTTC. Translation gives CASSLGSSGYTF.

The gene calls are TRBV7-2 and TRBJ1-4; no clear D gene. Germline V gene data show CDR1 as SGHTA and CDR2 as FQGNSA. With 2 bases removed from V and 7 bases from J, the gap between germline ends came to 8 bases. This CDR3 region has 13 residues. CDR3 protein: CASSLFWAEKLFF. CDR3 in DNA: TGTGCCAGCAGCTTATTTTGGGCTGAAAAACTGTTTTTT. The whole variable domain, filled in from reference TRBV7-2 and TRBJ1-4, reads GAGVSQSPSNKVTEKGKDVELRCDPISGHTALYWYRQSLGQGLEFLIYFQGNSAPDKSGLPSDRFSAERTGGSVSTLTIQRTQQEDSAVYLCASSLFWAEKLFFGSGTQLSVL.

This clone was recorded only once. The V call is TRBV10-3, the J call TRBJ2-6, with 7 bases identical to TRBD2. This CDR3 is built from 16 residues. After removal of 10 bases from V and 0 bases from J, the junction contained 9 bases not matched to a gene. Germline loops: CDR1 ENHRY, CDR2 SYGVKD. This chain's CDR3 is CANRGGEGSGANVLTF. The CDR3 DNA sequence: TGTGCCAACCGGGGAGGGGAGGGCTCTGGGGCCAACGTCCTGACTTTC.

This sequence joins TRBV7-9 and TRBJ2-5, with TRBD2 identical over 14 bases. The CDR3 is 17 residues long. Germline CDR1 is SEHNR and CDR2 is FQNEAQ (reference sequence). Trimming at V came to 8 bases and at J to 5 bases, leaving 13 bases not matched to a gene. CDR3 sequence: CASSYRTSGRSSETQYF. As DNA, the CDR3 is TGTGCCAGCTCTTACCGGACTAGCGGGAGGTCTTCGGAGACCCAGTACTTC.

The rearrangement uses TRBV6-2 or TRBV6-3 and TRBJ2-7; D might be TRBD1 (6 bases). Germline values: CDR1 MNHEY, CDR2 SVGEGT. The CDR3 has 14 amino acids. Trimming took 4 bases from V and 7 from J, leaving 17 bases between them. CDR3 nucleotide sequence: TGTGCCAGCAGTTCACAGGGCCCGACGGGGGAGCAGTACTTC. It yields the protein CASSSQGPTGEQYF.

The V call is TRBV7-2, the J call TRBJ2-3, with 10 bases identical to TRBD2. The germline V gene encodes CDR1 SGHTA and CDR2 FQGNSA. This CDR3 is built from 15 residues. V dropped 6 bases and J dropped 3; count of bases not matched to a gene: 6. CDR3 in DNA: TGTGCCAGCAGGCTAGCGGGAGACGGGACAGATACGCAGTATTTT. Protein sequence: CASRLAGDGTDTQYF.

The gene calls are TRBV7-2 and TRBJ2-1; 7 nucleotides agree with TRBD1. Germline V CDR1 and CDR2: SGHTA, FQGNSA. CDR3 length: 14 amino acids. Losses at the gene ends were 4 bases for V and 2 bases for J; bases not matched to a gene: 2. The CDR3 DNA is TGTGCCAGCAGCTCCGACAGGGCCTACAATGAGCAGTTCTTC. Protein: CASSSDRAYNEQFF.

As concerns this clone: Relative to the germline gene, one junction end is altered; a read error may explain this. The CDR3 DNA reads as TGTGCCAGCAGCGGACAGGGGGCAGGGGAGTACGGGCAGTACTTC. Translation gives CASSGQGAGEYGQYF. V gene TRBV28 combines with J gene TRBJ2-7; 11 nucleotides line up with TRBD1. This CDR3 contains 15 residues. Germline V gene sequence: CDR1 MDHEN, CDR2 SYDVKM.

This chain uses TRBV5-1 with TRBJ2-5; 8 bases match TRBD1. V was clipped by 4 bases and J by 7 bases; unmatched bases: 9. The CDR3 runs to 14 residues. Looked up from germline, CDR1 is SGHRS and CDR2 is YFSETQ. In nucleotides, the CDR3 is TGCGCCAGCAGCCCTGGACAGGGCCTAGGGACCCAGTACTTC. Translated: CASSPGQGLGTQYF.

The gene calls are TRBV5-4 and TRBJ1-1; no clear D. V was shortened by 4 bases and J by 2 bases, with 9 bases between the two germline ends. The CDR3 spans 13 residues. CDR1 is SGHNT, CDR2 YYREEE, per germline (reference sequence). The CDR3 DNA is TGTGCCAGCAGCCCCATCATTAACACTGAAGCTTTCTTT. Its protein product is CASSPIINTEAFF.

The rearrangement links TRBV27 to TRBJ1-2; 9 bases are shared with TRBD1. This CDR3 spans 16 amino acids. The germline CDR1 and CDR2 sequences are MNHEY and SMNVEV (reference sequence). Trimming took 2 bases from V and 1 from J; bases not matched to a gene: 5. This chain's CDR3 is CASSLRDRGGNYGYTF. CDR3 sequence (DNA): TGTGCCAGCAGTTTACGAGACAGGGGGGGTAACTATGGCTACACCTTC.

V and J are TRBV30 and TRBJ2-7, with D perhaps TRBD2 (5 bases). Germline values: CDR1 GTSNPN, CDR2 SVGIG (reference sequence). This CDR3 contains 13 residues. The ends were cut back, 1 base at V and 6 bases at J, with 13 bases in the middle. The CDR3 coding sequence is TGTGCCTGGAGTGCGGGGTACCTGGGCGAGCAGTACTTC. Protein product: CAWSAGYLGEQYF.

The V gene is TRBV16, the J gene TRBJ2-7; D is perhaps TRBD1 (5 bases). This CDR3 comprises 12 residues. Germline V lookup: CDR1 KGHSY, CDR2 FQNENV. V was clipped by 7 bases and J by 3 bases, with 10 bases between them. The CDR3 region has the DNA TGTGCCAGCATGTACAGGCTCTACGAGCAGTACTTC. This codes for CASMYRLYEQYF.

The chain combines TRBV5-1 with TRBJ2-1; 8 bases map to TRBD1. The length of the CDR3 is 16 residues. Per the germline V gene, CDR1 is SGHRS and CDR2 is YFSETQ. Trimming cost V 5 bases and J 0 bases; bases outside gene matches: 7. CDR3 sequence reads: CASRLTGASSYNEQFF. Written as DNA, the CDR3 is TGCGCCAGCAGGTTGACAGGGGCGAGCTCCTACAATGAGCAGTTCTTC.

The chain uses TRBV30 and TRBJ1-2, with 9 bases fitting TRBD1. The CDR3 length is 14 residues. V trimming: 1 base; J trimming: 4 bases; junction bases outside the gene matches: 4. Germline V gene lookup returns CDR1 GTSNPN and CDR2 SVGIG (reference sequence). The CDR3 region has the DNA TGTGCCTGGAGTGGGGACAGGGAGTCCTATGGCTACACCTTC. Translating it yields CAWSGDRESYGYTF. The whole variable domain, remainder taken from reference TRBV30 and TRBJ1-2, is SQTIHQWPATLVQPVGSPLSLECTVEGTSNPNLYWYRQAAGRGLQLLFYSVGIGQISSEVPQNLSASRPQDRQFILSSKKLLLSDSGFYLCAWSGDRESYGYTFGSGTRLTVV.

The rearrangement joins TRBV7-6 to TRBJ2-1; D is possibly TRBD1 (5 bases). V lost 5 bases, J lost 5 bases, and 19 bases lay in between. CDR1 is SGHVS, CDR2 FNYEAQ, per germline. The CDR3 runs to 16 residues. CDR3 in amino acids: CASSPAWTKQNNEQFF. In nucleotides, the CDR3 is TGTGCCAGCAGCCCTGCTTGGACAAAGCAGAACAATGAGCAGTTCTTC.

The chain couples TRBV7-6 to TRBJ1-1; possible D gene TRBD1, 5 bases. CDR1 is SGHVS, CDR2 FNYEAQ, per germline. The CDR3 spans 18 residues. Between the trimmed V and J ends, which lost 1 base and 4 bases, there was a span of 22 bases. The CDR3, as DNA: TGTGCCAGCAGCTTAGTTTCCCGACAGACTTTTGGTAGCACTGAAGCTTTCTTT. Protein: CASSLVSRQTFGSTEAFF.

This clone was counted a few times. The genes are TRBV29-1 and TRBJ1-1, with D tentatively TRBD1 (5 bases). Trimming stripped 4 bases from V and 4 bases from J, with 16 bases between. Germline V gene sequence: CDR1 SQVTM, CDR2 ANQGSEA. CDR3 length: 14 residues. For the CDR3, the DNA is TGCAGCGTTGTGAAGGGACCCGGGGGCACTGAAGCTTTCTTT. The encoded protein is CSVVKGPGGTEAFF.

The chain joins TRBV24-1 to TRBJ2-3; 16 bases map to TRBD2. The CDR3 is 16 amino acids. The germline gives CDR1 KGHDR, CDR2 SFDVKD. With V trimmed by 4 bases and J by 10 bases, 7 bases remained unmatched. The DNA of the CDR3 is TGTGCCACCAGTGACACGGGACTAGCGGGAGGGCGGGCGCAGTATTTT. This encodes CATSDTGLAGGRAQYF.